The clone carrying this T cell receptor beta chain occurred many times. In each sample, at least 6.5 million PBMCs were isolated. Together with a sample-barcoded 5' primer, a J-beta primer mix was included in a second PCR lasting about 6 to 11 cycles. TCRdb called the 5' RACE reads again in MiXCR, with one record for every CDR3 protein. The sample lists about 1,800,000 distinct CDR3 sequences, 28% seen once, with roughly 8.2% in the top ten. These data belong to a study of blood T cells in healthy people across ages. This clonotype was obtained from a woman aged 30 to 39 in good health. Sample: blood.

The CDR3 here is CASSGQGWNYGYTF. DNA for the CDR3: TGTGCCAGCAGTGGACAGGGTTGGAACTATGGCTACACCTTC. This sequence joins TRBV27 and TRBJ1-2; TRBD1 agrees at 8 bases. The J segment lost 2 bases and the V segment lost 5 bases, leaving 4 bases of the junction unmatched. Germline CDR1 and CDR2: MNHEY and SMNVEV (reference sequence). The CDR3 spans 14 residues.